What follows is one T cell receptor (beta chain) and its context. No cognate antigen has been identified for it. No qualities accompany the bases; no much larger clone lies one base away. The sample is drawn from a study of blood T cell repertoires in COVID-19 (dated by TCRdb to the early 2020s). Describing the broader study: Samples from collaborators originated in the United States, Italy and Spain and spanned both the acute and convalescent phases of COVID-19. The prospective study material was composed of cDNA or gDNA derived from T cells, B-cell-depleted T cells, or PBMCs. Subjects who had been exposed to COVID-19, were actively infected with it, or had recovered from it provided the deeply sampled blood TCRbeta repertoires that made up the dataset. A freely available public database, intended as a resource for researchers studying the immune response to SARS-CoV-2, is where the repertoires were released. The samples were drawn from two sources: the first 160 participants of the ongoing ImmuneRACE study, and 950 to 1,500 subjects contributed by 6 global collaborators. The sample metadata nearly always contained a de-identified subject ID, COVID-19 status, age in years and sex. Where HLA class I and class II types were available, the types were taken from metadata supplied by the sample provider, not from assay-based typing.

Here V drops 6 bases and J drops 7 bases, and the junction holds 0 bases not matched to any gene. From the germline V gene, CDR1 is KGHSH and CDR2 is LQKENI. The CDR3 measures 11 amino acids from cysteine to phenylalanine. Of all the DNA, just the CDR3 is kept, 33 bases in frame from base 1. In the prospective study, participants were about 18 to 100 years old, resided in about two dozen geographic areas of the United States, and were enrolled through a virtual design. In the prospective study, participants were assigned to cohorts based on the clinical history participants reported in a screening survey and a study questionnaire. Each participant in the prospective study had whole blood, serum and a nasopharyngeal or oropharyngeal swab collected by mobile phlebotomists. Additional blood draws and questionnaires over an approximately 2-month period could optionally be provided by prospective study participants. Prospective study blood samples were shipped either frozen or at room temperature before DNA extraction.

TCRbeta CDR3 regions were amplified from genomic DNA by means of the immunoSEQ Assay, a bias-controlled multiplex PCR. On the study's bioinformatics: The number of nucleated cells in each sample was estimated from the amplification of reference gene primers within the assay. To quantify the absolute abundance of each unique TCRbeta CDR3 rearrangement, sequence reads were collapsed and filtered. Productive Simpson clonality was computed per sample as the square root of Simpson's diversity index over productive rearrangements. This immuneACCESS table, as held by TCRdb, lists in-frame sequences with V and J called but not all clones. Of the missing ones, under half trace to an unresolved V gene in checked studies; the others have no known cause. V and J calls and clone size are as listed in that table; D and trimming were resolved from the DNA. The sample table shows 400,000 to 550,000 clones, and about 90% are seen once. The biggest ten clones account for under 2% of the sample.

The full study reports these points: The amount of clinical and demographic metadata varied by source and participant and was provided uncurated.

The sample consisted of PBMCs or T cells enriched from blood (not recorded which). The TCR sequence derives from a woman aged 18-29 years with acute COVID-19. The rearrangement combines TRBV18 with TRBJ2-1; 7 central bases correspond to TRBD2. The CDR3 has the sequence CASSGGNEQFF. The DNA sequence is as follows: TGTGCCAGCTCCGGGGGGAATGAGCAGTTCTTC.